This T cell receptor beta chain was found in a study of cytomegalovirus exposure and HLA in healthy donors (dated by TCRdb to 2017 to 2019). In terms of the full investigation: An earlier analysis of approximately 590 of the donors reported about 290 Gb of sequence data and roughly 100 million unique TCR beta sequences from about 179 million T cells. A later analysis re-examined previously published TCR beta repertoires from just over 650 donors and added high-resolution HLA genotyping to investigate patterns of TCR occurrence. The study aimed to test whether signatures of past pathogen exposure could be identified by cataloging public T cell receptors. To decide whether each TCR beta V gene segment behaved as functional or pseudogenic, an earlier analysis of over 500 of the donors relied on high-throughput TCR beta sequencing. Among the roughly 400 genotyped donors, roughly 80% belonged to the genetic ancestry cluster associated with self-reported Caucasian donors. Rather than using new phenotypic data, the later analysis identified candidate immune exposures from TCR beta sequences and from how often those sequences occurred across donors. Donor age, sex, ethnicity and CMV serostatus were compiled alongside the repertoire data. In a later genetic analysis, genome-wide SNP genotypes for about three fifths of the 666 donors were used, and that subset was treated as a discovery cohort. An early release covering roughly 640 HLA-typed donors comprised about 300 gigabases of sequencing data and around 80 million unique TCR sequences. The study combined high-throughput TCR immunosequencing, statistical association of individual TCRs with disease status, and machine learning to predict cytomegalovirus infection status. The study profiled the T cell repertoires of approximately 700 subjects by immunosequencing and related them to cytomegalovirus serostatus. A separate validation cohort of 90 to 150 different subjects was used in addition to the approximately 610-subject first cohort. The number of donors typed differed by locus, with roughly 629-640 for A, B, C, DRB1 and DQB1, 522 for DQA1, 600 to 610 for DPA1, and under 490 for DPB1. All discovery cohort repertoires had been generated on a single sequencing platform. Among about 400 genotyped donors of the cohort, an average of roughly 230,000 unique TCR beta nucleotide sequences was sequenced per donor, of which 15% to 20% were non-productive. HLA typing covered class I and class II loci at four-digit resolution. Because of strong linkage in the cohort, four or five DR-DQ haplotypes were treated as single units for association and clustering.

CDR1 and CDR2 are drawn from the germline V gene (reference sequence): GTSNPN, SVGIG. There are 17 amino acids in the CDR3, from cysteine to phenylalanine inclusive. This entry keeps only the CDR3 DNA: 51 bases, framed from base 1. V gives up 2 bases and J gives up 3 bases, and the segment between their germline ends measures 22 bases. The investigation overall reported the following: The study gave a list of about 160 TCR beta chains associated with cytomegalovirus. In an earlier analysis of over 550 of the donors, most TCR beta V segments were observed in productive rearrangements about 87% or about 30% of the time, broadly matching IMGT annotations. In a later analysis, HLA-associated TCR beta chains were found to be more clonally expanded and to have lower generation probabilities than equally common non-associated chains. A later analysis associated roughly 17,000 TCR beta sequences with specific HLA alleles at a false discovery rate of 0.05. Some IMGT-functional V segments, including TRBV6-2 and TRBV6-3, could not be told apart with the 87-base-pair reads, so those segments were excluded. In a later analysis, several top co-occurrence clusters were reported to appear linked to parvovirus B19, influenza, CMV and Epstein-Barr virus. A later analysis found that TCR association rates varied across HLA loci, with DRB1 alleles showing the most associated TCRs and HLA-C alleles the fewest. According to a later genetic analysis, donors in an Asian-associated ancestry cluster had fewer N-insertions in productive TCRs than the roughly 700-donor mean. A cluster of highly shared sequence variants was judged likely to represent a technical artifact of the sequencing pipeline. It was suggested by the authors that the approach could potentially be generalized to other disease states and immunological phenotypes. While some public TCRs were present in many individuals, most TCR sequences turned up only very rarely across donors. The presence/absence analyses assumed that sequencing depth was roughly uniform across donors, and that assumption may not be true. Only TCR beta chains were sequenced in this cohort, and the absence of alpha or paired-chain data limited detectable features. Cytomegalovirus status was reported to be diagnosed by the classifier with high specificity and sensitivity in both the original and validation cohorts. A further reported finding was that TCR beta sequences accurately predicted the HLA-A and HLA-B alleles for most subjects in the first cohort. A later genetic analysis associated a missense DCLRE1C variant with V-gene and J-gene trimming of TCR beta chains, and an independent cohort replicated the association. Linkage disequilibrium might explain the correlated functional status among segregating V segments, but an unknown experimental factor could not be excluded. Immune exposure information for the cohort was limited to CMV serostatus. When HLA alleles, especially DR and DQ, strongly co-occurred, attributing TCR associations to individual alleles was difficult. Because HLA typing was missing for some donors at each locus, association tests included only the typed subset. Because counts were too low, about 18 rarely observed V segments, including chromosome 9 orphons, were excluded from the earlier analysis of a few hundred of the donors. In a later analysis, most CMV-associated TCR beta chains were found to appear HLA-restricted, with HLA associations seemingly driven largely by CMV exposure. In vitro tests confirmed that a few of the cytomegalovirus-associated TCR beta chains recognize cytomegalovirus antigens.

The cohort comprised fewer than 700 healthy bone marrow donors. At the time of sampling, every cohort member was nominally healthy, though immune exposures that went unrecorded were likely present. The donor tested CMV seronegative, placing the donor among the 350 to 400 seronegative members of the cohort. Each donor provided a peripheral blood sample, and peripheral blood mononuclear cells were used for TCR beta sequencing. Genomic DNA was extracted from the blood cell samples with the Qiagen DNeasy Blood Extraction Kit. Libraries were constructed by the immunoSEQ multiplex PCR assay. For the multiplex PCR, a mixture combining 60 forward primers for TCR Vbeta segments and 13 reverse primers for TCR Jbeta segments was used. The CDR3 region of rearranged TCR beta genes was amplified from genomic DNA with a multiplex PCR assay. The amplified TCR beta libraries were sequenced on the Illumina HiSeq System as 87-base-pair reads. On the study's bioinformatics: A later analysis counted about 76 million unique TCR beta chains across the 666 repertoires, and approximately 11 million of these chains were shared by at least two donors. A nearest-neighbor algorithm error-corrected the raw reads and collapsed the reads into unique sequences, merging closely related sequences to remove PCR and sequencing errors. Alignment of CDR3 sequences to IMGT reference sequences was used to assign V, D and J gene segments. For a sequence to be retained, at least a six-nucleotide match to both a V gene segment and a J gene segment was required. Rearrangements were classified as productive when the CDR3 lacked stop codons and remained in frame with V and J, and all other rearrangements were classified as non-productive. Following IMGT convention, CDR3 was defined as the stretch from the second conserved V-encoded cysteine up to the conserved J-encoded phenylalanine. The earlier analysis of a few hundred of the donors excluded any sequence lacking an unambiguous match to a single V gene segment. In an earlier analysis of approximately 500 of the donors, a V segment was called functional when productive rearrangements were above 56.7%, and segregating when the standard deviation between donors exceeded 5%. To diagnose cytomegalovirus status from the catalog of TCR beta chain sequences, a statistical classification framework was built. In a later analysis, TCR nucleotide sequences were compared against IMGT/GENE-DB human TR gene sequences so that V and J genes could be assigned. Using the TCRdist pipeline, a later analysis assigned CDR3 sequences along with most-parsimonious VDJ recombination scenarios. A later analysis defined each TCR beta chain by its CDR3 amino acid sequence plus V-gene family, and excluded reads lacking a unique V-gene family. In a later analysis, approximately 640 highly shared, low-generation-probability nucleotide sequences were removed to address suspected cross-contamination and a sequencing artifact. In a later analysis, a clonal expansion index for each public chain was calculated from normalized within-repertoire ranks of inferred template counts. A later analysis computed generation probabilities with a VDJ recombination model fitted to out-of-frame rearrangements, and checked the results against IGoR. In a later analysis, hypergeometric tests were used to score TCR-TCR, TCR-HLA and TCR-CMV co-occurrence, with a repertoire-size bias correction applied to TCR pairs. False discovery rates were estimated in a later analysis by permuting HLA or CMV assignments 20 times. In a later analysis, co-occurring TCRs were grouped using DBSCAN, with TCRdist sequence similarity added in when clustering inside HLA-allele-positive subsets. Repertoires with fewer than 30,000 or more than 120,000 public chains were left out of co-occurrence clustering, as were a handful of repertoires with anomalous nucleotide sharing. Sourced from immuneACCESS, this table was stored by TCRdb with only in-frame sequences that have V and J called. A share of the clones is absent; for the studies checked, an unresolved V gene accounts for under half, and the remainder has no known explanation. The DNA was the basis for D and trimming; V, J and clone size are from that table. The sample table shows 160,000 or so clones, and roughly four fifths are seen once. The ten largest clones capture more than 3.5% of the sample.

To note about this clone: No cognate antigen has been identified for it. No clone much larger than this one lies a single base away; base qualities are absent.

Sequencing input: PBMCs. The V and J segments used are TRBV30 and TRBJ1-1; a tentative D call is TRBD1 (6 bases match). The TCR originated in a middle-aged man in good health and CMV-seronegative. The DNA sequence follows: TGTGCCTGGAGTCTACGGGACATCTCTCCAAGGTACACTGAAGCTTTCTTT. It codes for CAWSLRDISPRYTEAFF.